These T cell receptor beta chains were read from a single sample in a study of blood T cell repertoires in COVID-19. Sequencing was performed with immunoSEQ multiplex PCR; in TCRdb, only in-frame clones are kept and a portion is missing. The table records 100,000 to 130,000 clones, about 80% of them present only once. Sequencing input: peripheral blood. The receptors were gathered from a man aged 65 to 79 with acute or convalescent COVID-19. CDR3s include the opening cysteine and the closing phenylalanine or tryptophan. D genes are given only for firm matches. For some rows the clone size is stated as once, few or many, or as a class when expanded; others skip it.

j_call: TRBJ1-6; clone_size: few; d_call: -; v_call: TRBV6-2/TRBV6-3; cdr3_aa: CASSYLPKNSGSNSPLHF; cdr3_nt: TGTGCCAGCAGTTACTTACCCAAAAACAGTGGGAGTAATTCACCCCTCCACTTT
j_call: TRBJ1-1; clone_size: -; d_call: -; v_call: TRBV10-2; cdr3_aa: CATAIGTSDRFNTEAFF; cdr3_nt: TGCGCCACCGCCATTGGGACATCTGACAGGTTTAACACTGAAGCTTTCTTT
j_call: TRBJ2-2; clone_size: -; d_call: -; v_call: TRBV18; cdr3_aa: CASSPFTGELFF; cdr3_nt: TGTGCCAGCTCACCCTTTACCGGGGAGCTGTTTTTT
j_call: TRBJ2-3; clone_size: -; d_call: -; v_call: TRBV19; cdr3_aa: CASSSPRQGRTDTQYF; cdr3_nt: TGTGCCAGTAGTTCGCCAAGGCAGGGGAGAACAGATACGCAGTATTTT
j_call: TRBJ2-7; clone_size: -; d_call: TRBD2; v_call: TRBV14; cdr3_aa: CASSQEASGVGEQYF; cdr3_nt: TGTGCCAGCAGCCAAGAGGCTAGCGGGGTAGGCGAGCAGTACTTC
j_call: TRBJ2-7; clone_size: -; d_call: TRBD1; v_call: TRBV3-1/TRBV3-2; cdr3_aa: CASNPRDRENEQYF; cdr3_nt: TGTGCCAGCAACCCTCGGGACAGGGAGAACGAGCAGTACTTC
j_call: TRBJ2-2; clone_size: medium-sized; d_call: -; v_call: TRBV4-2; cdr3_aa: CASSQEGRGTGELFF; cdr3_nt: TGTGCCAGCAGCCAAGAGGGCCGTGGTACCGGGGAGCTGTTTTTT
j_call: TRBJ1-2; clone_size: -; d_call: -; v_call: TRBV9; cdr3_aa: CASSVATGQGAYGYTF; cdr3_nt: TGTGCCAGCAGCGTAGCTACAGGGCAGGGCGCCTATGGCTACACCTTC
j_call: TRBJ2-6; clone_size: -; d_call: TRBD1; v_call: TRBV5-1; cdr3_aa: CASSLGDRGPLGANVLTF; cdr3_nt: TGCGCCAGCAGCTTGGGGGACAGGGGGCCTCTGGGGGCCAACGTCCTGACTTTC
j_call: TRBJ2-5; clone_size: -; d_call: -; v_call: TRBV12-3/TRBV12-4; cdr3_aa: CASSQPLVKTQYF; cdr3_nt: TGTGCCAGCAGCCAGCCCCTAGTGAAGACCCAGTACTTC